This TCR beta chain was obtained from a study of cytomegalovirus exposure and HLA in healthy donors. Germline assignment: CDR1 SGHDT and CDR2 YYEEEE. The CDR3 consists of 18 residues. Trimming left V 4 bases short and J 0 bases short, with 17 bases between. Comment on this clone: Antigen unknown.

With 60 Vbeta and 13 Jbeta primers, the PCR was carried out. Clones were read by immunoSEQ multiplex PCR, and TCRdb kept only the in-frame ones, dropping some. This table has about 160,000 clones, just under 75% appearing once. Study findings and constraints: One later analysis reportedly identified an Asian-associated ancestry cluster that showed fewer N-insertions than the roughly 620-donor mean. By a later analysis, the bulk of CMV-associated TCR beta chains appeared HLA-restricted. The classifier was said to identify cytomegalovirus status with high specificity and sensitivity.

The sequencing sample was made of PBMCs. V and J are TRBV5-6 and TRBJ2-6, with D tentatively TRBD1 (5 bases). This clonotype originated in a woman younger than 30 in good health and CMV-seronegative. CDR3 DNA: TGTGCCAGCAGCCTCTGGGGCAGCCTCAGCTCTGGGGCCAACGTCCTGACTTTC. Its protein is CASSLWGSLSSGANVLTF.